A single sample is the source of the 28 T cell receptor beta chains below, sequenced in a study of vaccination and CD4 T cells after COVID-19. The treatment here: roughly 10-day PBMC culture with coronavirus spike peptide pools or control peptides (ViraFEST assay). Cultured CD4+ T cells had their DNA profiled by the Oncomine TCR Beta short-read assay. TCRdb independently ran MiXCR on the PCR reads; one entry per CDR3 protein. The sample records around 4,900 distinct CDR3 sequences, more than 20% being singletons. No antigens are known for them. Sequences were derived from CD4+ T cells from blood, cultured in vitro, sampled after SARS-CoV-2 vaccination. These receptors were obtained from a human donor who had recovered from COVID-19.

Of note for this clonotype: A single base separates this from a much larger clone, so it may be a read error. The chain couples TRBV7-2 to TRBJ2-7; D might be TRBD1 (6 bases). This CDR3 comprises 13 residues. CDR1 and CDR2 from the germline V gene are SGHTA and FQGNSA. CDR3 nucleotides: TGTGACAGCAAGGTAACAGGGTCTTACGAGCAGTACTTC. Translating it yields CDSKVTGSYEQYF. The full variable domain, completed using reference TRBV7-2 and TRBJ2-7, is GAGVSQSPSNKVTEKGKDVELRCDPISGHTALYWYRQSLGQGLEFLIYFQGNSAPDKSGLPSDRFSAERTGGSVSTLTIQRTQQEDSAVYLCDSKVTGSYEQYFGPGTRLTVT.

This chain joins TRBV5-6 and TRBJ1-2, with D possibly matching TRBD1 (5 bases). Trimming removed 0 bases at V and 6 bases at J, with 6 bases between. CDR3 length: 12 amino acids. Germline CDR1 and CDR2: SGHDT and YYEEEE. CDR3 DNA sequence: TGTGCCAGCAGCTTGGGGGGGGATGGCTACACCTTC. It is translated as CASSLGGDGYTF.

The chain carries TRBV6-1 and TRBJ2-1; the match to TRBD1 covers 11 bases. V dropped 6 bases and J dropped 6; count of bases not matched to a gene: 4. This CDR3 comprises 14 residues. The germline V gene encodes CDR1 MNHNS and CDR2 SASEGT. CDR3 region: CASRSGTGGNEQFF. In DNA form, the CDR3 reads TGTGCCAGCAGGTCCGGGACAGGGGGCAATGAGCAGTTCTTC.

This clonotype is labeled medium-sized (0.01 to 0.1%). V is TRBV7-2 and J is TRBJ2-5; the D is unclear. CDR1 is SGHTA and CDR2 is FQGNSA in the germline V gene. CDR3 length: 15 residues. Trimming shortened V by 4 bases and J by 3 bases, and 15 bases separated the two germline ends. CDR3 protein: CASSSIVVGEETQYF. Written as DNA, the CDR3 is TGTGCCAGCAGCTCTATAGTGGTAGGAGAAGAGACCCAGTACTTC.

The gene calls are TRBV10-3 and TRBJ1-5; D remains unclear. Germline assignment: CDR1 ENHRY and CDR2 SYGVKD. The CDR3 length is 15 residues. Between the trimmed V and J ends, which lost 3 bases and 1 base, there was a span of 10 bases. CDR3 in DNA: TGTGCCATCAGTGAACTGGGAGCAAGCAATCAGCCCCAGCATTTT. Translating it yields CAISELGASNQPQHF.

This clonotype was observed at least ten times. The V and J genes are TRBV20-1 and TRBJ1-2, with D hard to call. The length of the CDR3 is 11 residues. The ends were cut back, 5 bases at V and 5 bases at J, with 9 bases in the middle. Germline V gene data show CDR1 as DFQATT and CDR2 as SNEGSKA (reference sequence). The chain's CDR3 is CSAQGDYGYTF. In DNA, the CDR3 is TGCAGTGCTCAAGGTGATTATGGCTACACCTTC.

The chain carries TRBV20-1 and TRBJ1-1, with D maybe TRBD1 (6 bases). The CDR3 loop spans 13 amino acids. V gave up 5 bases and J gave up 2 bases, with 12 bases separating them. Germline-derived CDR1 and CDR2 are DFQATT and SNEGSKA (reference sequence). The CDR3 DNA reads TGCAGTGCTCCGACAGGTCCAAACACTGAAGCTTTCTTT. Its translation is CSAPTGPNTEAFF.

Sample share makes this clonotype medium-sized (0.01 to 0.1%). The V call is TRBV4-2, the J call TRBJ2-5, with 11 bases lining up with TRBD2. This CDR3 has 17 residues. V trimming: 0 bases; J trimming: 1 base; junction bases outside the gene matches: 4. CDR1 and CDR2 from the germline V gene are LGHNA and YNFKEQ. The CDR3 DNA reads TGTGCCAGCAGCCAAGAAGGGACTAGCGGCCCCCAAGAGACCCAGTACTTC. Amino acid sequence: CASSQEGTSGPQETQYF.

This clonotype was seen repeatedly, ten times or more. The chain is built from TRBV10-3 and TRBJ2-7, with D possibly being TRBD2 (6 bases). The germline V gene has CDR1 ENHRY and CDR2 SYGVKD. The V end lost 6 bases, the J end lost 6 bases, and 18 bases lay between the germline ends. CDR3 size: 14 residues. In DNA form, the CDR3 reads TGTGCCATCAGCGACTATCGGGACTCTAGCGAGCAGTACTTC. Protein sequence: CAISDYRDSSEQYF.

The chain employs TRBV7-2 and TRBJ1-3; D is uncertain. From germline, CDR1 is SGHTA and CDR2 FQGNSA. The CDR3 is 17 residues long. V lost 5 bases to trimming and J lost 0 bases, with 17 bases between them. CDR3: CASSPSSGLTSGNTIYF. The CDR3 coding sequence is TGTGCCAGCAGCCCGTCCTCCGGACTGACCTCTGGAAACACCATATATTTT.

This clonotype was counted a few times. The CDR3 loop is CASSHDRGYGYTF. In nucleotides, the CDR3 is TGTGCCAGCAGCCACGACAGGGGTTATGGCTACACCTTC. The chain joins TRBV27 to TRBJ1-2, with TRBD1 identical over 8 bases. Trimming removed 6 bases from V and 5 bases from J; junction bases left unmatched: 5. Germline loops: CDR1 MNHEY, CDR2 SMNVEV (reference sequence). CDR3 size: 13 residues.

This sequence joins TRBV16 and TRBJ2-7, with 7 bases lining up with TRBD1. J gave up 2 bases and V 0 bases, and 4 bases lay outside the gene matches. The CDR3 contains 15 residues. Germline loops: CDR1 KGHSY, CDR2 FQNENV. In nucleotides, the CDR3 is TGTGCCAGCAGCCAATCGCGACAGGGCACCTACGAGCAGTACTTC. This translates into CASSQSRQGTYEQYF.

This clonotype was seen a few times. This sequence joins TRBV11-1 and TRBJ2-1; 7 bases agree with TRBD2. The germline CDR1 and CDR2 sequences are SGHAT and FQDESV (reference sequence). Trimming removed 6 bases from V and 9 bases from J; junction bases left unmatched: 8. The CDR3 runs 13 residues. CDR3 nucleotides: TGTGCCAGCAGTTCGAGCGGGGAGGGTGAGCAGTTCTTC. Protein: CASSSSGEGEQFF.

For the CDR3, the DNA is TGTGCCAGCAACCTAGCGGGGGGAAGCTCCTACGAGCAGTACTTC. Translating it yields CASNLAGGSSYEQYF. The genes are TRBV5-6 and TRBJ2-7, with TRBD2 matching 11 bases. This CDR3 comprises 15 residues. Germline V lookup: CDR1 SGHDT, CDR2 YYEEEE. V gave up 6 bases and J gave up 0 bases; unmatched junction bases: 5.

This clonotype turned up a few times. This chain uses TRBV6-1 with TRBJ2-3; tentatively, D is TRBD1 or TRBD2 (5 bases each). The CDR3 extends over 15 amino acids. Trimming removed 6 bases at V and 3 bases at J, with 16 bases between. CDR1 and CDR2 (germline): MNHNS, SASEGT. DNA for the CDR3: TGTGCCAGCAGCCGCCGGGACGGGGCGACAGATACGCAGTATTTT. It specifies CASSRRDGATDTQYF.

This clonotype was observed a few times. The genes are TRBV5-4 and TRBJ2-3; 8 nucleotides agree with TRBD1. This CDR3 is 15 amino acids long. CDR1 and CDR2 (germline): SGHNT, YYREEE (reference sequence). The trim removed 3 bases at V and 7 bases at J, leaving 10 bases unmatched. CDR3 DNA: TGTGCCAGCAGCTCGGGACAGGATGTTATGAATACGCAGTATTTT. Amino acid sequence: CASSSGQDVMNTQYF.

About this clonotype: Just one base apart from a much larger clone, this may be a read error. The CDR3 region has the DNA TGTGCCAGCAGCTTCCAACACGAGCAGTACTTC. This encodes CASSFQHEQYF. The rearrangement links TRBV7-2 to TRBJ2-7; the D is unclear. Trimming took 3 bases from V and 5 from J, leaving 5 bases between them. The CDR3 contains 11 residues. Germline lookup yields CDR1 SGHTA and CDR2 FQGNSA.

This chain links TRBV4-2 with TRBJ1-2; 9 nucleotides match TRBD1. Trimming at V came to 1 base and at J to 5 bases, leaving 5 bases not matched to a gene. Germline CDR1 LGHNA, CDR2 YNFKEQ. The CDR3 length is 15 residues. Here the CDR3 reads CASSQGQGEAYGYTF. In nucleotides, the CDR3 is TGTGCCAGCAGCCAAGGACAGGGGGAAGCGTATGGCTACACCTTC.

Only a few counts were recorded for this clonotype. The rearrangement joins TRBV4-3 to TRBJ1-2; D is uncertain. Germline V gene sequence: CDR1 LGHNA, CDR2 YSLEER. V dropped 0 bases and J dropped 4 bases, with 15 bases sitting between them. The CDR3 is 16 residues long. CDR3 sequence (DNA): TGCGCCAGCAGCCAAGATAGTGGCAGAATCAGCTATGGCTACACCTTC. Its protein product is CASSQDSGRISYGYTF.

Many counts were recorded for this clonotype. V and J are TRBV6-5 and TRBJ1-6; TRBD1 matches at 7 bases. After removal of 2 bases from V and 7 bases from J, the junction contained 5 bases not matched to a gene. The CDR3 is 15 residues long. CDR1 is MNHEY, CDR2 SVGAGI, per germline. For the CDR3, the DNA is TGTGCCAGCAGTTACGGGGGACAGACGAATTCACCCCTCCACTTT. Residues: CASSYGGQTNSPLHF.

This clonotype appeared many times. The chain carries TRBV20-1 and TRBJ2-1; D unresolved. Trimming left V 6 bases short and J 4 bases short, with 10 bases between. The CDR3 runs to 12 residues. CDR1 and CDR2 from the germline V gene are DFQATT and SNEGSKA (reference sequence). The CDR3 sequence: CSAPDRYNEQFF. For the CDR3, the DNA is TGCAGTGCCCCGGATAGATACAATGAGCAGTTCTTC.

The J gene is TRBJ1-6, the V gene TRBV9; D might be TRBD1 (5 bases). The V and J ends lost 3 bases and 10 bases respectively, with 14 bases between them. CDR1 is SGDLS and CDR2 is YYNGEE in the germline V gene. CDR3 length: 14 amino acids. CDR3 sequence (DNA): TGTGCCAGCAGCGCATACGGGGGGAACTCACCCCTCCACTTT. It translates to CASSAYGGNSPLHF.

This clonotype was recorded only once. The chain uses TRBV28 and TRBJ2-2, with 9 bases aligning to TRBD1. J lost 5 bases, V lost 2 bases, and 12 bases had no gene match. This CDR3 is 18 amino acids long. Germline lookup yields CDR1 MDHEN and CDR2 SYDVKM. For the CDR3, the DNA is TGTGCCAGCAGTTTAGATAGGACAGGGGAAGAATATACCGGGGAGCTGTTTTTT. The encoded protein is CASSLDRTGEEYTGELFF.

The chain combines TRBV5-1 with TRBJ1-5; the D gene is possibly TRBD1 (5 bases). Trimming took off 0 bases at V and 5 bases at J, with 12 bases between the two ends. Germline V CDR1 and CDR2: SGHRS, YFSETQ. The CDR3 extends over 15 amino acids. The CDR3 region has the DNA TGCGCCAGCAGCTTGGATTCAGGGCCCCATCAGCCCCAGCATTTT. Its translation: CASSLDSGPHQPQHF.

The chain is built from TRBV6-5 and TRBJ2-6, with a weak D call TRBD1 (6 bases). Looked up from germline, CDR1 is MNHEY and CDR2 is SVGAGI. The V end was cut by 2 bases, the J end by 2 bases, with 10 bases between. The CDR3 sequence is 16 residues long. CDR3 in amino acids: CASSYTGFTGANVLTF. The CDR3 bases are TGTGCCAGCAGTTACACAGGGTTCACTGGGGCCAACGTCCTGACTTTC.

This clonotype counts as medium-sized. This chain uses TRBV20-1 with TRBJ1-2; 7 bases line up with TRBD1. Germline values: CDR1 DFQATT, CDR2 SNEGSKA (reference sequence). The CDR3 contains 15 residues. J was trimmed by 4 bases and V by 1 base; bases with no gene match: 9. The CDR3 loop reads CSARVDDRVAYGYTF. The CDR3, as DNA: TGCAGTGCTAGAGTTGATGACAGGGTAGCCTATGGCTACACCTTC.

This clonotype occurred many times. The J gene is TRBJ1-2, the V gene TRBV6-1; tentatively, D is TRBD1 (5 bases). The CDR3 contains 12 residues. Trimming took off 8 bases at V and 5 bases at J, with 12 bases between the two ends. The germline CDR1 and CDR2 sequences are MNHNS and SASEGT. This chain's CDR3 is CASWDPGYGYTF. The DNA of the CDR3 is TGTGCCAGCTGGGACCCCGGGTATGGCTACACCTTC.

This clonotype was seen at least ten times. The J gene is TRBJ2-7, the V gene TRBV6-2 or TRBV6-3; weak D call: TRBD2 (5 bases). The CDR3 runs to 14 residues. V was trimmed by 7 bases and J by 1 base, leaving 14 bases between them. The germline CDR1 and CDR2 sequences are MNHEY and SVGEGT. The CDR3 region has the DNA TGTGCCAGCATGGAGGCACCACCTTCCTACGAGCAGTACTTC. It encodes CASMEAPPSYEQYF.